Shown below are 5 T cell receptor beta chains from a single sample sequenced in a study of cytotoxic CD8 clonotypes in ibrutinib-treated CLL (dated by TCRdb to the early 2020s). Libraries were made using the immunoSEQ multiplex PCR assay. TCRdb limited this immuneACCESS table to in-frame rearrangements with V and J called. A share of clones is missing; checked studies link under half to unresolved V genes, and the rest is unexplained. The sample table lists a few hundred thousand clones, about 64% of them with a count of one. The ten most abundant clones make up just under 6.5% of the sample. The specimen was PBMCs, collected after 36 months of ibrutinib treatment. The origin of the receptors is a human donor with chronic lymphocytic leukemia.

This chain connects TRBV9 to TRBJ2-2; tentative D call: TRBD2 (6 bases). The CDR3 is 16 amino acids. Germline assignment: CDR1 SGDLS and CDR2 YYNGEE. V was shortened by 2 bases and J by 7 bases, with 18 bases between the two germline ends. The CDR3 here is CASSVTAGLDSGELFF. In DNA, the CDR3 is TGTGCCAGCAGCGTCACGGCGGGGCTTGACAGCGGGGAGCTGTTTTTT.

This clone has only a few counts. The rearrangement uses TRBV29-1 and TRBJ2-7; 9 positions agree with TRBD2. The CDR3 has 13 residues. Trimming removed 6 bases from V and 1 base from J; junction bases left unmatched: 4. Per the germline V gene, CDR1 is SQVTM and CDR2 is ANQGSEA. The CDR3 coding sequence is TGCAGCGTGGGCGGGAGGGCGTCCTACGAGCAGTACTTC. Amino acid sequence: CSVGGRASYEQYF.

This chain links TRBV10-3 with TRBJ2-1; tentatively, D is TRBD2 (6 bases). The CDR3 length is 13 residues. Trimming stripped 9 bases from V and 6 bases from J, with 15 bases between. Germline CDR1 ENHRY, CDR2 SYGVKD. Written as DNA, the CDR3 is TGTGCCATGGGGCGGAGGGGATCCAATGAGCAGTTCTTC. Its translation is CAMGRRGSNEQFF.

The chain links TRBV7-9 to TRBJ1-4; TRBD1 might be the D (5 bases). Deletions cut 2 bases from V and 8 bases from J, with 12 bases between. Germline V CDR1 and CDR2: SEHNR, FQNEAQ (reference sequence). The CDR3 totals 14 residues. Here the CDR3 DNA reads TGTGCCAGCAGCTTATCGGGGGTGCGGGAAAAACTGTTTTTT. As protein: CASSLSGVREKLFF.

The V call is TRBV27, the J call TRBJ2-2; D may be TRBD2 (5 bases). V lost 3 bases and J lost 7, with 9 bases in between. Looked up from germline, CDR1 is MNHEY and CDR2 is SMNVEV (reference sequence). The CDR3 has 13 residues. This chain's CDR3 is CASSFARDGELFF. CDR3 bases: TGTGCCAGCAGTTTTGCGAGGGACGGGGAGCTGTTTTTT.